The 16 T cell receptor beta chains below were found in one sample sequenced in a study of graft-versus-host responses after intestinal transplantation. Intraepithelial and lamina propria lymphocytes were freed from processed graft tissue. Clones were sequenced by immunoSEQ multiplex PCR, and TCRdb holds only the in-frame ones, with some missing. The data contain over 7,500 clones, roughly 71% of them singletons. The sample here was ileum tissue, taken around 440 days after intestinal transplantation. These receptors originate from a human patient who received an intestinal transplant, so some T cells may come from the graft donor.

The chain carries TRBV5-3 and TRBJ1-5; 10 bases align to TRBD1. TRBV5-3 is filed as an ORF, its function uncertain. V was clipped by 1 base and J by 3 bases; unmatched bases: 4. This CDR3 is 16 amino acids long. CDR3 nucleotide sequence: TGTGCCAGAAGCTTGTGGGGACAGGGGTTCAATCAGCCCCAGCATTTT. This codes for CARSLWGQGFNQPQHF.

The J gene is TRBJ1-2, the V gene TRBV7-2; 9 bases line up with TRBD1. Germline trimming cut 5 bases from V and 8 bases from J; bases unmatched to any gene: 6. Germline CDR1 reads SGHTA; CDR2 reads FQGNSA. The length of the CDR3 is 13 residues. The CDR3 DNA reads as TGTGCCAGCAGCACACAGGGGGCGCGGGGCTACACCTTC. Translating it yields CASSTQGARGYTF.

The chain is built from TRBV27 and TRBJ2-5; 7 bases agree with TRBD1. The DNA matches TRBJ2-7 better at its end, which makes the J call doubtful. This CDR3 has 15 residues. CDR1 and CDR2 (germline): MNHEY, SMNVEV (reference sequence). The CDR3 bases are TGTGCCAGCAGTATACAAAGGGACAGTACCTACGAGCAGTACTTC. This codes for CASSIQRDSTYEQYF.

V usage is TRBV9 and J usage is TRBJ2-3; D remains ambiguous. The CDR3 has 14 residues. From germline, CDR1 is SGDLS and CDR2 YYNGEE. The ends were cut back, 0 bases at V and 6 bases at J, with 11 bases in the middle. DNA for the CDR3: TGTGCCAGCAGCGTAGGGACCGCCGTGGATACGCAGTATTTT. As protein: CASSVGTAVDTQYF.

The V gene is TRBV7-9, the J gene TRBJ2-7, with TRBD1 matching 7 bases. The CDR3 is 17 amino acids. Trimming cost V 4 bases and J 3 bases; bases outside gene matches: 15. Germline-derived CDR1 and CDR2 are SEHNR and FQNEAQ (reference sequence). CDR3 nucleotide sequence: TGTGCCAGCAGCTCCCGGGACAGTCAGGCAAGCGGCTACGAGCAGTACTTC. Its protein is CASSSRDSQASGYEQYF. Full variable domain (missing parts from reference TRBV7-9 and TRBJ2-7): DTGVSQNPRHKITKRGQNVTFRCDPISEHNRLYWYRQTLGQGPEFLTYFQNEAQLEKSRLLSDRFSAERPKGSFSTLEIQRTEQGDSAMYLCASSSRDSQASGYEQYFGPGTRLTVT.

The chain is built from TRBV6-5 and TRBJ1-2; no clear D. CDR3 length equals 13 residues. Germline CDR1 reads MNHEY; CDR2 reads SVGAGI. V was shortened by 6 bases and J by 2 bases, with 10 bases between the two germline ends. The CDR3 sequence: CASSPAGNYGYTF. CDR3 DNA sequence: TGTGCCAGCAGCCCCGCGGGGAACTATGGCTACACCTTC.

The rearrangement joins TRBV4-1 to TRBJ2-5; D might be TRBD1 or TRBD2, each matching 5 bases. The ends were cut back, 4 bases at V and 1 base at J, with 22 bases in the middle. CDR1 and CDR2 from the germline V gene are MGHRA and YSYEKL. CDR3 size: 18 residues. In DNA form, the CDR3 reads TGCGCCAGCAGCCGCCTCCCAGGGACGCAAGTCCCCCAAGAGACCCAGTACTTC. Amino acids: CASSRLPGTQVPQETQYF.

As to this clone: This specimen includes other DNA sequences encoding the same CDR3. CDR3 protein: CASSLGDGSNQPQHF. CDR3 nucleotide sequence: TGTGCCAGCAGCTTAGGGGACGGTAGCAATCAGCCCCAGCATTTT. The chain is built from TRBV7-8 and TRBJ1-5, with a possible D match to TRBD1 (5 bases). V lost 1 base and J 0 bases, leaving 7 bases between the germline ends. Germline V gene data show CDR1 as SGHVS and CDR2 as FQNEAQ. The CDR3 loop spans 15 amino acids. The complete variable domain, with remaining parts taken from reference TRBV7-8 and TRBJ1-5, reads GAGVSQSPRYKVAKRGQDVALRCDPISGHVSLFWYQQALGQGPEFLTYFQNEAQLDKSGLPSDRFFAERPEGSVSTLKIQRTQQEDSAVYLCASSLGDGSNQPQHFGDGTRLSIL.

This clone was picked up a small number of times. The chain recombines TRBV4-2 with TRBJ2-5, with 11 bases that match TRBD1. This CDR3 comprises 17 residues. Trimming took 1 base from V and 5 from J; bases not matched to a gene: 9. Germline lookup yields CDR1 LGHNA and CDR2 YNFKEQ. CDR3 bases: TGTGCCAGCAGCCAAGGGGAGGGGACAGGGGGATGGGAGACCCAGTACTTC. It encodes CASSQGEGTGGWETQYF.

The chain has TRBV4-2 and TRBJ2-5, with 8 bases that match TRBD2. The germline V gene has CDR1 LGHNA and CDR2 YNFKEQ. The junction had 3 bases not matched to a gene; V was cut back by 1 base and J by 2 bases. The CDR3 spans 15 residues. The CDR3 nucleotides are TGTGCCAGCAGCCAAGGAGCGGGGGAGCAAGAGACCCAGTACTTC. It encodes CASSQGAGEQETQYF.

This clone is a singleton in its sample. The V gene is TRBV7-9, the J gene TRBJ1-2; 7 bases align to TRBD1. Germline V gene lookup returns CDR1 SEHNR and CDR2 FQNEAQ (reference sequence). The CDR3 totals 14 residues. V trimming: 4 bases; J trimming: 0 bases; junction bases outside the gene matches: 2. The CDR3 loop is CASSWDSSNYGYTF. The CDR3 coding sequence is TGTGCCAGCAGCTGGGACAGCTCTAACTATGGCTACACCTTC. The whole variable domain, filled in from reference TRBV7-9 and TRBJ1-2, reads DTGVSQNPRHKITKRGQNVTFRCDPISEHNRLYWYRQTLGQGPEFLTYFQNEAQLEKSRLLSDRFSAERPKGSFSTLEIQRTEQGDSAMYLCASSWDSSNYGYTFGSGTRLTVV.

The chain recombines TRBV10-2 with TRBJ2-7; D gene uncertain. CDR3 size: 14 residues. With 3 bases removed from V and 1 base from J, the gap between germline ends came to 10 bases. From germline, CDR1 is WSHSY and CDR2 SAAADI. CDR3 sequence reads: CASSDSGYSYEQYF. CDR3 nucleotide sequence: TGCGCCAGCAGTGACTCCGGATATTCCTACGAGCAGTACTTC.

The CDR3 DNA sequence: TGTGCCAGCAGTGAACTAGCGGACACCGGGGAGCTGTTTTTT. This codes for CASSELADTGELFF. This chain connects TRBV6-1 to TRBJ2-2; 7 nucleotides align to TRBD2. Trimming took 2 bases from V and 3 from J; bases not matched to a gene: 0. The germline gives CDR1 MNHNS, CDR2 SASEGT. There are 14 residues in the CDR3.

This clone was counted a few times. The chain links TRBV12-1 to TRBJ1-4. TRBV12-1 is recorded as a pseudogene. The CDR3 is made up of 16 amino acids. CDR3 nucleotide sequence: TGTGCCAGCAGCTCGACGGGAGTTGGAACTAATGAAAAACTGTTTTTT. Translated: CASSSTGVGTNEKLFF.

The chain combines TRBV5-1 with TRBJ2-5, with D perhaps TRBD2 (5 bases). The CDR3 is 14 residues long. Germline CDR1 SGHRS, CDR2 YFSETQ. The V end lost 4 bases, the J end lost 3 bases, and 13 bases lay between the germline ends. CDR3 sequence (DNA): TGCGCCAGCAGCGGCTGGGTGGGAGAAGAGACCCAGTACTTC. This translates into CASSGWVGEETQYF.

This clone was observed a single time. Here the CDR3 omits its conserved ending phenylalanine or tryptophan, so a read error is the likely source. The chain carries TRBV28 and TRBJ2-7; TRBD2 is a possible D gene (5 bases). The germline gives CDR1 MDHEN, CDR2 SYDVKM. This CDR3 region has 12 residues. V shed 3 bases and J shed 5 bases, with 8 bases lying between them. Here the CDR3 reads CASSFGVNEQYL. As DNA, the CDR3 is TGTGCCAGCAGTTTCGGGGTTAACGAGCAGTACCTC.